This entry lists 13 T cell receptor beta chains sequenced from one sample in a study of blood T cell repertoires in COVID-19. Profiled with immunoSEQ multiplex PCR; TCRdb holds only in-frame clones, not every one. The sample holds about 200,000 clones; around 85% are singletons and the top ten take around a sixth. Sequencing was performed on PBMCs or T cells enriched from blood (not recorded which). The receptors come from a man aged 40-49 years who had recovered from COVID-19.

The chain uses TRBV9 and TRBJ2-7; weak D call: TRBD2 (6 bases). V lost 1 base and J lost 3, with 14 bases in between. CDR3 length equals 15 residues. Germline V lookup: CDR1 SGDLS, CDR2 YYNGEE. Here the CDR3 reads CASSVSGGVGYEQYF. The CDR3 coding sequence is TGTGCCAGCAGCGTAAGCGGAGGGGTGGGCTACGAGCAGTACTTC.

The rearrangement joins TRBV7-6 to TRBJ2-1, with TRBD2 identical over 11 bases. CDR3 length equals 17 residues. Germline values: CDR1 SGHVS, CDR2 FNYEAQ. V trimming: 2 bases; J trimming: 4 bases; junction bases outside the gene matches: 7. This CDR3 is CASSLTPGLAGYNEQFF. Here the CDR3 DNA reads TGTGCCAGCAGCTTAACGCCAGGACTAGCGGGTTACAATGAGCAGTTCTTC.

This chain uses TRBV4-2 with TRBJ2-7; 11 bases map to TRBD2. Losses at the gene ends were 0 bases for V and 4 bases for J; bases not matched to a gene: 8. This CDR3 comprises 17 residues. The germline CDR1 and CDR2 sequences are LGHNA and YNFKEQ. The CDR3 is CASSQETGTSGMYEQYF. The CDR3 DNA follows: TGTGCCAGCAGCCAAGAGACCGGGACTAGCGGTATGTACGAGCAGTACTTC.

This clone showed up just once. V and J are TRBV4-1 and TRBJ2-3; 7 nucleotides agree with TRBD1. After removal of 3 bases from V and 3 bases from J, the junction contained 3 bases not matched to a gene. Germline-derived CDR1 and CDR2 are MGHRA and YSYEKL. The CDR3 is 14 residues long. The CDR3 bases are TGCGCCAGCAGCCAGATACAGGGGACAGATACGCAGTATTTT. Residues: CASSQIQGTDTQYF.

V usage is TRBV18 and J usage is TRBJ1-3, with D possibly being TRBD1 (5 bases). Germline V gene data show CDR1 as KGHSH and CDR2 as LQKENI. Trimming took 4 bases from V and 0 from J, leaving 13 bases between them. CDR3 length: 16 residues. This chain's CDR3 is CASSLRDSISGNTIYF. CDR3 in DNA: TGTGCCAGCTCACTAAGAGACAGCATCTCTGGAAACACCATATATTTT.

V gene TRBV28 combines with J gene TRBJ2-5; TRBD2 matches 11 bases. The CDR3 contains 15 residues. The germline CDR1 and CDR2 sequences are MDHEN and SYDVKM. V lost 5 bases, J lost 2 bases, and 4 bases stayed unmatched. In DNA form, the CDR3 reads TGTGCCAGCAGTCGACTAGCGGGGCTTCAAGAGACCCAGTACTTC. It codes for CASSRLAGLQETQYF.

This clone was picked up one time. The V call is TRBV19, the J call TRBJ2-3; the D gene is possibly TRBD1 (6 bases). Germline V gene sequence: CDR1 LNHDA, CDR2 SQIVND (reference sequence). The CDR3 has 17 amino acids. Between the trimmed V and J ends, which lost 5 bases and 1 base, there was a span of 19 bases. CDR3 residues: CASSPQGSSSGTDTQYF. The CDR3 bases are TGTGCCAGTAGTCCCCAGGGGTCGAGTTCTGGCACAGATACGCAGTATTTT.

The count of this clone is one. The chain joins TRBV3-1 (or the pseudogene TRBV3-2) to TRBJ2-7; D unresolved. Germline V lookup: CDR1 LGHDT, CDR2 YNNKEL (reference sequence). The CDR3 covers 16 residues. The V gene lost 1 base and the J gene lost 0 bases, with 13 bases spanning the gap. The CDR3 here is CASSQVGGPRSYEQYF. CDR3 coding DNA: TGTGCCAGCAGCCAAGTCGGCGGTCCCCGCTCCTACGAGCAGTACTTC.

For this clone: The junction does not match germline at one end; this may be a read error. This chain joins TRBV15 and TRBJ2-7; 9 bases agree with TRBD1. CDR1 LNHNV and CDR2 YYDKDF come from the germline V gene (reference sequence). The CDR3 contains 15 residues. The CDR3 bases are TGTGCCACCAGCAGGGACAGGGGCCCCTCCGACGAGCAGTACTTC. It yields the protein CATSRDRGPSDEQYF.

The rearrangement joins TRBV9 to TRBJ1-2; 8 bases are a match to TRBD1. This CDR3 contains 12 residues. Germline assignment: CDR1 SGDLS and CDR2 YYNGEE. V shed 5 bases and J 6 bases; nucleotides not matched to a gene: 3. The CDR3 DNA follows: TGTGCCAGCAGTTCAGGGGGCGATGGCTACACCTTC. It codes for CASSSGGDGYTF.

The V call is TRBV6-6, the J call TRBJ2-7, with TRBD1 matching over 8 bases. The CDR3 runs to 13 residues. V lost 2 bases to trimming and J lost 7 bases; unmatched junction nucleotides: 4. Germline V gene data show CDR1 as MNHNY and CDR2 as SVGAGI (reference sequence). The DNA of the CDR3 is TGTGCCAGCAGTTACCAGGGGGCGAGTGAGCAGTACTTC. Amino acid sequence: CASSYQGASEQYF.

The chain has TRBV19 and TRBJ2-1; 8 nucleotides line up with TRBD2. The CDR3 is 15 amino acids. Germline V gives CDR1 LNHDA, CDR2 SQIVND (reference sequence). J gave up 0 bases and V 8 bases, and 6 bases lay outside the gene matches. The DNA for the CDR3 is TGTGCCAGTCAGAGCGGGAGCTACTCCTACAATGAGCAGTTCTTC. Its translation is CASQSGSYSYNEQFF.

The chain is built from TRBV4-2 and TRBJ1-6, with 8 bases lining up with TRBD1. Germline V CDR1 and CDR2: LGHNA, YNFKEQ. CDR3 size: 16 residues. J was trimmed by 7 bases and V by 0 bases; bases with no gene match: 5. The CDR3 sequence is CASSQDPPGGNSPLHF. Here the CDR3 DNA reads TGTGCCAGCAGCCAAGATCCCCCAGGGGGCAATTCACCCCTCCACTTT.